These T cell receptor beta chains were read from a single sample in a study of metastatic and nonmetastatic thyroid tumors. With MiXCR, TCRdb reprocessed the PCR reads. The profile shows about 16,000 clones, around 25% of them singletons. The sample consisted of blood. The receptor set was obtained from a male donor with papillary thyroid cancer or a benign thyroid nodule (not recorded which). Some clones in this sample may be carry-over from other donors' samples. CDR3s include the opening cysteine and the closing phenylalanine or tryptophan. The D gene is left open where the match is weak. Clone size is shown for a subset of rows, as once, few, many or a class of expanded clone.

D gene: .; V gene: TRBV5-1; J gene: TRBJ2-3; CDR3 length: 17; clone size: medium-sized; CDR3 protein: CASSLVVGALKTDTQYF
D gene: .; V gene: TRBV28; J gene: TRBJ1-2; CDR3 length: 12; clone size: medium-sized; CDR3 protein: CASSRLTSGYTF
D gene: TRBD1; V gene: TRBV6-1; J gene: TRBJ1-5; CDR3 length: 15; clone size: medium-sized; CDR3 protein: CASSLTQGADQPQHF
D gene: .; V gene: TRBV6-5; J gene: TRBJ2-2; CDR3 length: 16; clone size: medium-sized; CDR3 protein: CASSYYGSLNTGELFF
D gene: TRBD2; V gene: TRBV5-1; J gene: TRBJ2-1; CDR3 length: 15; clone size: medium-sized; CDR3 protein: CASSLAGRGYNEQFF
D gene: TRBD2; V gene: TRBV25-1; J gene: TRBJ2-3; CDR3 length: 16; clone size: few; CDR3 protein: CASSGGSSGSTDTQYF
D gene: TRBD1; V gene: TRBV20-1; J gene: TRBJ2-7; CDR3 length: 14; clone size: medium-sized; CDR3 protein: CSARGTGSLWEQYF
D gene: .; V gene: TRBV3-1; J gene: TRBJ2-2; CDR3 length: 13; clone size: .; CDR3 protein: CASRRVGAGELFF
D gene: TRBD2; V gene: TRBV30; J gene: TRBJ2-7; CDR3 length: 15; clone size: once; CDR3 protein: CAWTAAAGLANEQYF
D gene: .; V gene: TRBV5-1; J gene: TRBJ1-4; CDR3 length: 12; clone size: many; CDR3 protein: CASRTNNEKLFF
D gene: .; V gene: TRBV4-3; J gene: .; CDR3 length: 13; clone size: .; CDR3 protein: CASSQDRWGDQFF
D gene: .; V gene: TRBV30; J gene: TRBJ1-1; CDR3 length: 16; clone size: many; CDR3 protein: CAWQGRTVLLNTEAFF
D gene: .; V gene: TRBV29-1; J gene: TRBJ1-2; CDR3 length: 12; clone size: many; CDR3 protein: CSVDLFLGGYTF
D gene: TRBD2; V gene: TRBV20-1; J gene: TRBJ2-3; CDR3 length: 15; clone size: medium-sized; CDR3 protein: CSAREGGGSTDTQYF
D gene: TRBD1; V gene: TRBV6-1; J gene: TRBJ1-2; CDR3 length: 13; clone size: many; CDR3 protein: CASLITGDYGYTF
D gene: TRBD2; V gene: TRBV5-4; J gene: TRBJ2-7; CDR3 length: 17; clone size: .; CDR3 protein: CASSLAGVVTGGYEQYF
D gene: .; V gene: TRBV24-1; J gene: TRBJ1-6; CDR3 length: 14; clone size: many; CDR3 protein: CATSDRGMNSPLHF
D gene: .; V gene: TRBV20-1; J gene: TRBJ2-3; CDR3 length: 16; clone size: medium-sized; CDR3 protein: CSARAPGDIITDTQYF
D gene: TRBD2; V gene: TRBV9; J gene: TRBJ2-3; CDR3 length: 15; clone size: many; CDR3 protein: CASSVVSGGTDTQYF
D gene: .; V gene: TRBV2; J gene: TRBJ1-5; CDR3 length: 13; clone size: many; CDR3 protein: CATTRDQNQPQHF
D gene: .; V gene: TRBV9; J gene: TRBJ1-3; CDR3 length: 15; clone size: many; CDR3 protein: CASSPAGSSGNTIYF
D gene: .; V gene: TRBV7-6; J gene: TRBJ2-7; CDR3 length: 11; clone size: .; CDR3 protein: CASSSGNEQYF
D gene: TRBD1; V gene: TRBV20-1; J gene: TRBJ1-4; CDR3 length: 17; clone size: medium-sized; CDR3 protein: CSARDARQGTYNEKLFF
D gene: .; V gene: TRBV11-2; J gene: TRBJ2-5; CDR3 length: 17; clone size: few; CDR3 protein: CASSPGLGGRDQETQYF
D gene: TRBD1; V gene: TRBV6-2/TRBV6-3; J gene: TRBJ1-3; CDR3 length: 16; clone size: medium-sized; CDR3 protein: CASSPGTGSSGNTIYF
D gene: .; V gene: TRBV6-1; J gene: TRBJ1-1; CDR3 length: 13; clone size: medium-sized; CDR3 protein: CASSVNPIAEAFF
D gene: .; V gene: TRBV5-5; J gene: TRBJ1-2; CDR3 length: 13; clone size: .; CDR3 protein: CASSLTGTYGYTF
D gene: .; V gene: TRBV7-9; J gene: TRBJ1-2; CDR3 length: 13; clone size: .; CDR3 protein: CASSHGRVYGYTF
D gene: TRBD1; V gene: TRBV6-5; J gene: TRBJ2-7; CDR3 length: 15; clone size: .; CDR3 protein: CASSYGTVVSYEQYF
D gene: .; V gene: TRBV2; J gene: TRBJ2-6; CDR3 length: 14; clone size: few; CDR3 protein: CASTDFSVANVLTF
D gene: TRBD2; V gene: TRBV5-1; J gene: TRBJ2-7; CDR3 length: 16; clone size: .; CDR3 protein: CASSLIGTGGTYAQYF
D gene: TRBD2; V gene: TRBV7-9; J gene: TRBJ2-1; CDR3 length: 16; clone size: many; CDR3 protein: CASSSSGERGYNEQFF
D gene: .; V gene: TRBV7-3; J gene: TRBJ2-7; CDR3 length: 12; clone size: few; CDR3 protein: CASSGSVGDQYF
D gene: .; V gene: TRBV29-1; J gene: TRBJ1-2; CDR3 length: 14; clone size: many; CDR3 protein: CSVSQGLANYGYTF
D gene: .; V gene: TRBV7-8; J gene: TRBJ2-1; CDR3 length: 17; clone size: .; CDR3 protein: CVISLYRAHRDHNEQFF
D gene: TRBD1; V gene: TRBV20-1; J gene: TRBJ1-6; CDR3 length: 14; clone size: medium-sized; CDR3 protein: CSARTGERGSPLHF
D gene: TRBD2; V gene: TRBV19; J gene: TRBJ2-2; CDR3 length: 20; clone size: medium-sized; CDR3 protein: CASSMPGLGMLGSNTGELFF
D gene: .; V gene: TRBV4-2; J gene: TRBJ2-1; CDR3 length: 15; clone size: many; CDR3 protein: CASSQEGGATNEQFF
D gene: .; V gene: TRBV2; J gene: TRBJ1-5; CDR3 length: 16; clone size: many; CDR3 protein: CASKGQTVYGNQPQHF
D gene: .; V gene: TRBV28; J gene: TRBJ1-1; CDR3 length: 13; clone size: few; CDR3 protein: CVSSLVQSTEAFF
D gene: .; V gene: TRBV6-1; J gene: TRBJ1-1; CDR3 length: 15; clone size: many; CDR3 protein: CASSLRTRVNTEAFF
D gene: TRBD1; V gene: TRBV6-1; J gene: TRBJ1-1; CDR3 length: 15; clone size: few; CDR3 protein: CASSFGTAINTEAFF
D gene: .; V gene: TRBV11-2; J gene: TRBJ1-2; CDR3 length: 11; clone size: many; CDR3 protein: CASSSGGGYTF
D gene: TRBD2; V gene: TRBV15; J gene: TRBJ2-3; CDR3 length: 18; clone size: large; CDR3 protein: CATSRDTLAGAEADTQYF
D gene: .; V gene: TRBV5-1; J gene: TRBJ1-1; CDR3 length: 15; clone size: medium-sized; CDR3 protein: CASTLGGELRTEAFF